These T cell receptor beta chains were read from a single sample in a study of blood T cell repertoires in COVID-19. Using immunoSEQ multiplex PCR, the repertoire was profiled, and TCRdb retains in-frame clones only, with some absent. Among over 50,000 clones listed, approximately 83% were seen once. Source material: peripheral blood. The receptors come from a human donor in a cohort sampled during active COVID-19. CDR3s include the opening cysteine and the closing phenylalanine or tryptophan. A D gene is named only where the DNA matches it firmly. Clone size is not always given. Where it is, it says once, few, many or a class for expanded clones.

v_call: TRBV5-4; d_call: TRBD1; clone_size: NA; j_call: TRBJ2-3; cdr3_aa: CASTPRTGSDTQYF; cdr3_nt: TGTGCCAGCACCCCTCGGACAGGATCAGATACGCAGTATTTT
v_call: TRBV27; d_call: NA; clone_size: NA; j_call: TRBJ1-1; cdr3_aa: CASSPQYGGTEAFF; cdr3_nt: TGTGCCAGCAGTCCACAGTACGGGGGCACTGAAGCTTTCTTT
v_call: TRBV4-3; d_call: TRBD1; clone_size: few; j_call: TRBJ1-6; cdr3_aa: CASSQDSGRGRYSPLHF; cdr3_nt: TGCGCCAGCAGCCAAGATTCGGGCAGGGGGAGGTATTCACCCCTCCACTTT
v_call: TRBV29-1; d_call: NA; clone_size: NA; j_call: TRBJ2-4; cdr3_aa: CSVDSGEDIQYF; cdr3_nt: TGCAGCGTTGATTCCGGGGAGGACATTCAGTACTTC
v_call: TRBV7-2; d_call: TRBD2; clone_size: NA; j_call: TRBJ2-5; cdr3_aa: CASSRTSGRIETQYF; cdr3_nt: TGTGCCAGCAGCCGGACTAGCGGGAGAATCGAGACCCAGTACTTC
v_call: TRBV28; d_call: TRBD1; clone_size: NA; j_call: TRBJ1-4; cdr3_aa: CASSGGQGREKLFF; cdr3_nt: TGTGCCAGCAGTGGGGGACAGGGTCGCGAAAAACTGTTTTTT
v_call: TRBV19; d_call: TRBD1; clone_size: NA; j_call: TRBJ2-3; cdr3_aa: CASTGQGGDTQYF; cdr3_nt: TGTGCCAGTACTGGACAGGGGGGAGATACGCAGTATTTT
v_call: TRBV7-2; d_call: NA; clone_size: NA; j_call: TRBJ2-5; cdr3_aa: CASSLTGKRETQYF; cdr3_nt: TGTGCCAGCAGCCTTACAGGGAAGCGAGAGACCCAGTACTTC
v_call: TRBV10-3; d_call: NA; clone_size: NA; j_call: TRBJ1-5; cdr3_aa: CAISQQGQHQHF; cdr3_nt: TGTGCCATCAGTCAACAGGGCCAGCACCAGCATTTT
v_call: TRBV10-3; d_call: TRBD2; clone_size: once; j_call: TRBJ2-2; cdr3_aa: CAISPGTSGKTGELFF; cdr3_nt: TGTGCCATCAGTCCCGGGACTAGCGGTAAAACCGGGGAGCTGTTTTTT
v_call: TRBV5-1; d_call: TRBD1; clone_size: NA; j_call: TRBJ1-6; cdr3_aa: CASSLGRGNSPLHF; cdr3_nt: TGCGCCAGCAGCTTGGGCAGGGGGAATTCACCCCTCCACTTT
v_call: TRBV28; d_call: TRBD1; clone_size: NA; j_call: TRBJ2-1; cdr3_aa: CASTTGTAWNEQFF; cdr3_nt: TGTGCCAGCACCACAGGGACAGCATGGAATGAGCAGTTCTTC
v_call: TRBV30; d_call: NA; clone_size: NA; j_call: TRBJ1-3; cdr3_aa: CAVDRRVRNTIYF; cdr3_nt: TGTGCCGTAGACAGAAGGGTGAGAAACACCATATATTTT
v_call: TRBV9; d_call: NA; clone_size: NA; j_call: TRBJ2-3; cdr3_aa: CASSVRGVSTDTQYF; cdr3_nt: TGTGCCAGCAGCGTGAGAGGAGTCAGCACAGATACGCAGTATTTT
v_call: TRBV28; d_call: NA; clone_size: NA; j_call: TRBJ2-1; cdr3_aa: CASSLRGSLAHEQFF; cdr3_nt: TGTGCCAGCAGTTTAAGAGGGAGTCTCGCCCATGAGCAGTTCTTC
v_call: TRBV19; d_call: NA; clone_size: NA; j_call: TRBJ1-4; cdr3_aa: CASSNLGGPLGEKLFF; cdr3_nt: TGTGCCAGTAGTAACCTCGGGGGGCCCCTGGGTGAAAAACTGTTTTTT
v_call: TRBV7-9; d_call: TRBD1; clone_size: NA; j_call: TRBJ1-1; cdr3_aa: CASSATGGGTEAFF; cdr3_nt: TGTGCCAGCAGCGCGACAGGGGGCGGGACTGAAGCTTTCTTT
v_call: TRBV28; d_call: NA; clone_size: NA; j_call: TRBJ2-2; cdr3_aa: CASSSLATGELFF; cdr3_nt: TGTGCCAGCAGTTCCTTAGCCACCGGGGAGCTGTTTTTT
v_call: TRBV6-5; d_call: TRBD1; clone_size: NA; j_call: TRBJ2-7; cdr3_aa: CASRRQGAYEQYF; cdr3_nt: TGTGCCAGCAGACGACAGGGGGCCTACGAGCAGTACTTC
v_call: TRBV29-1; d_call: TRBD1; clone_size: NA; j_call: TRBJ2-2; cdr3_aa: CSVEQGLDTGELFF; cdr3_nt: TGCAGCGTCGAACAGGGGTTGGACACCGGGGAGCTGTTTTTT
v_call: TRBV5-4; d_call: TRBD1; clone_size: NA; j_call: TRBJ1-1; cdr3_aa: CASSARPLQGAGTEAFF; cdr3_nt: TGTGCCAGCAGCGCACGACCTTTACAGGGGGCAGGAACTGAAGCTTTCTTT
v_call: TRBV3-1/TRBV3-2; d_call: NA; clone_size: NA; j_call: TRBJ2-7; cdr3_aa: CASSHDRQGPYEQYF; cdr3_nt: TGTGCCAGCAGCCATGACCGGCAGGGGCCCTACGAGCAGTACTTC
v_call: TRBV6-5; d_call: NA; clone_size: NA; j_call: TRBJ2-7; cdr3_aa: CASILGGDRDVVQYF; cdr3_nt: TGTGCCAGCATCCTCGGGGGGGACAGGGACGTTGTGCAGTACTTC
v_call: TRBV28; d_call: NA; clone_size: NA; j_call: TRBJ2-7; cdr3_aa: CASSPPARATYEQYF; cdr3_nt: TGTGCCAGCAGTCCCCCCGCCAGGGCAACCTACGAGCAGTACTTC
v_call: TRBV28; d_call: NA; clone_size: NA; j_call: TRBJ2-7; cdr3_aa: CASSTTGVVHEQYF; cdr3_nt: TGTGCCAGCAGTACTACAGGTGTCGTCCACGAGCAGTACTTC
v_call: TRBV5-4; d_call: NA; clone_size: NA; j_call: TRBJ1-5; cdr3_aa: CASSLDGSYSNQPQHF; cdr3_nt: TGTGCCAGCAGCTTGGACGGGAGCTATAGCAATCAGCCCCAGCATTTT
v_call: TRBV27; d_call: NA; clone_size: once; j_call: TRBJ1-4; cdr3_aa: CASSLSQAVRGEKLFF; cdr3_nt: TGTGCCAGCAGTTTATCTCAAGCCGTTAGGGGTGAAAAACTGTTTTTT
v_call: TRBV18; d_call: TRBD2; clone_size: NA; j_call: TRBJ2-3; cdr3_aa: CASSLGLAGGPVGGTQYF; cdr3_nt: TGTGCCAGCTCCCTTGGACTAGCGGGAGGGCCGGTAGGAGGCACGCAGTATTTT
v_call: TRBV4-1; d_call: NA; clone_size: NA; j_call: TRBJ1-5; cdr3_aa: CASSQALARGPQPQHF; cdr3_nt: TGCGCCAGCAGCCAAGCTCTCGCCAGGGGTCCTCAGCCCCAGCATTTT
v_call: TRBV19; d_call: NA; clone_size: NA; j_call: TRBJ1-1; cdr3_aa: CASSIGVAFEAFF; cdr3_nt: TGTGCCAGTAGTATCGGGGTTGCCTTTGAAGCTTTCTTT
v_call: TRBV18; d_call: TRBD1; clone_size: NA; j_call: TRBJ1-3; cdr3_aa: CASSLPGQGFGNTIYF; cdr3_nt: TGTGCCAGCTCACTCCCGGGACAGGGGTTTGGAAACACCATATATTTT
v_call: TRBV2; d_call: NA; clone_size: NA; j_call: TRBJ2-7; cdr3_aa: CASSLVGGNEQYF; cdr3_nt: TGTGCCAGCAGTTTAGTAGGAGGCAACGAGCAGTACTTC
v_call: TRBV30; d_call: NA; clone_size: NA; j_call: TRBJ2-2; cdr3_aa: CAWPANTGELFF; cdr3_nt: TGTGCCTGGCCGGCGAACACCGGGGAGCTGTTTTTT
v_call: TRBV28; d_call: NA; clone_size: NA; j_call: TRBJ2-5; cdr3_aa: CASSSRTGEETQYF; cdr3_nt: TGTGCCAGCAGCTCCCGGACTGGAGAAGAGACCCAGTACTTC
v_call: TRBV30; d_call: NA; clone_size: NA; j_call: TRBJ2-2; cdr3_aa: CAWTAGEVHTGELFF; cdr3_nt: TGTGCCTGGACCGCCGGGGAGGTTCACACCGGGGAGCTGTTTTTT